This entry is about one TCR beta chain. No antigen is known for it. J lost 10 bases, V lost 4 bases, and 6 bases had no gene match. The CDR3 is 14 amino acids. Germline CDR1 reads SGHTA; CDR2 reads FQGTGA. For the second PCR, which ran for about 7 to 11 cycles, a sample-barcoded 5' primer and a J-beta primer mix were used. TCRdb analysed the 5' RACE reads with MiXCR anew, one entry per CDR3 protein. The table shows about 780,000 distinct CDR3 sequences, with about half occurring only once. This sample is drawn from a study of blood T cells in healthy people across ages. About the study: With template switching, about one barcoded beta molecule was captured per two T cells. Study observations and caveats: More naive CD4+ cells and higher diversity marked long-lived donors relative to aged donors. Roughly linear declines in TCR beta diversity per million T cells occurred with age.

The rearrangement uses TRBV7-3 and TRBJ2-1; TRBD2 matches 11 bases. The receptor was isolated from an elderly man in good health. The specimen was blood. The CDR3 DNA is TGTGCCAGCAGCTCCCAACTAGCGGGAGCAGAGCAGTTCTTC. Amino acids: CASSSQLAGAEQFF. The entire variable domain, with the rest obtained from reference TRBV7-3 and TRBJ2-1, is as follows: GAGVSQTPSNKVTEKGKYVELRCDPISGHTALYWYRQSLGQGPEFLIYFQGTGAADDSGLPNDRFFAVRPEGSVSTLKIQRTERGDSAVYLCASSSQLAGAEQFFGPGTRLTVL.